This T cell receptor beta chain was retrieved from a study of blood T cell repertoires in COVID-19. On the study more broadly: Samples came from the United States, Italy and Spain, spanning acute and convalescent COVID-19. PBMCs, B-cell-depleted T cells, or T cells were the source of the cDNA or gDNA that made up the material.

Original analysis: Reference gene primer amplification gave estimated nucleated cell counts. The repertoire was sequenced with immunoSEQ multiplex PCR; TCRdb's copy has only in-frame clones and lacks some. That table supplies the V and J calls and clone size; D and trimming were determined from the DNA. Among about 130,000 clones listed, over 75% were seen once. From germline, CDR1 is SGHTA and CDR2 FQGTGA. V lost 4 bases, J lost 0 bases, and 12 bases lay in between. The CDR3 runs to 15 residues. This clonotype was sampled from a man in his 60s with acute or convalescent COVID-19. Material: peripheral blood. V is TRBV7-3 and J is TRBJ1-2; TRBD1 is a possible D gene (5 bases). The CDR3 DNA reads TGTGCCAGCAGCTCATACAGGTTTTCTAACTATGGCTACACCTTC. It yields the protein CASSSYRFSNYGYTF.